This TCR beta chain was sequenced in a study of OX40 agonist ivuxolimab in advanced cancers. Study at large: At 65% to 90% male, the cohort had a mean age of around 56 years, ranging from 23 to 79. Partial responses were achieved by three patients, one with hepatocellular carcinoma and two with cutaneous melanoma. Regarding the study as a whole: The mean number of expanded clones was higher in CD8+ T cells than in CD4+. Certain nonresponders likewise exhibited a low normalized T-cell clonal expansion.

Notes on this clone: Antigen specificity is unknown.

Germline V gene data show CDR1 as SGHNT and CDR2 as YYREEE (reference sequence). J lost 6 bases, V lost 2 bases, and 14 bases had no gene match. The CDR3 is made up of 16 amino acids. Data came from immunoSEQ multiplex PCR; TCRdb stores just in-frame clones and leaves some out. The profile shows some 45,000 clones, roughly 80% of them singletons. The J gene is TRBJ2-7, the V gene TRBV5-4; TRBD1 matches 7 bases. Sequenced here: CD4+ or CD8+ T cells sorted from blood, sampled in a trial of the OX40 agonist ivuxolimab. The clonotype originates from an adult with an advanced solid tumor such as melanoma, head and neck, liver or kidney cancer. The CDR3 DNA is TGTGCCAGCAGCTTAGGACAGGCCCCCTCTCTCTTCGAGCAGTACTTC. It encodes CASSLGQAPSLFEQYF.